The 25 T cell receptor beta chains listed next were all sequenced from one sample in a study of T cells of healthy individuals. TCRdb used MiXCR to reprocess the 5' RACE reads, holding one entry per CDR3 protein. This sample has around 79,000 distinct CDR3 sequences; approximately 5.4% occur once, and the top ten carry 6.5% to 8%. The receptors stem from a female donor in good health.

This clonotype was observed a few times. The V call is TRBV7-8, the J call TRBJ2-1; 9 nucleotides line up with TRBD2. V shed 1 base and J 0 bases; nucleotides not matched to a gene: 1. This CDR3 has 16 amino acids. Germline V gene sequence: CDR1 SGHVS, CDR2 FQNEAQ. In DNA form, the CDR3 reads TGTGCCAGCAGCTTAGAAGCGGGGGGCTCCTACAATGAGCAGTTCTTC. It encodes CASSLEAGGSYNEQFF. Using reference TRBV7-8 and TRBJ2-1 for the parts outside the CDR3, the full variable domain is GAGVSQSPRYKVAKRGQDVALRCDPISGHVSLFWYQQALGQGPEFLTYFQNEAQLDKSGLPSDRFFAERPEGSVSTLKIQRTQQEDSAVYLCASSLEAGGSYNEQFFGPGTRLTVL.

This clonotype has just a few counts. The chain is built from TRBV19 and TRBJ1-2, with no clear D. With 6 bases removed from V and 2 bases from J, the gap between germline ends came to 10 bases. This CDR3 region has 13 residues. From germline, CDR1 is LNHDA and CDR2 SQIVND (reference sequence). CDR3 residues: CASRITTNYGYTF. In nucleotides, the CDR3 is TGTGCCAGTAGGATTACAACGAACTATGGCTACACCTTC.

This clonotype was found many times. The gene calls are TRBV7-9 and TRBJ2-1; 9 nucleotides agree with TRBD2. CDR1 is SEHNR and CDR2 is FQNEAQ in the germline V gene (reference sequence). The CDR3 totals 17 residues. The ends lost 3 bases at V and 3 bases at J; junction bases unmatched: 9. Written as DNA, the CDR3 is TGTGCCAGCAGCTTGAGTAGCGGGAGTTCCTACTACAATGAGCAGTTCTTC. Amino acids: CASSLSSGSSYYNEQFF.

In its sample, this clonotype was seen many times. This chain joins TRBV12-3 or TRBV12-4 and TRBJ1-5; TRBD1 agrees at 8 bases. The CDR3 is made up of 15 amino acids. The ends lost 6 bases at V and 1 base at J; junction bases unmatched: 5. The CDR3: CASRMQGASNQPQHF. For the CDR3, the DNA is TGTGCCAGCAGAATGCAGGGGGCGAGCAATCAGCCCCAGCATTTT.

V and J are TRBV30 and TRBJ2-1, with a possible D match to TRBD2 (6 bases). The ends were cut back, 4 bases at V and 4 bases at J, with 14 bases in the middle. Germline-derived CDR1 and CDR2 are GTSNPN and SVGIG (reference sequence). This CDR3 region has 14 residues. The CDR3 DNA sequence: TGTGCCTGGATCCGGGACTTCGTTTACAATGAGCAGTTCTTC. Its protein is CAWIRDFVYNEQFF.

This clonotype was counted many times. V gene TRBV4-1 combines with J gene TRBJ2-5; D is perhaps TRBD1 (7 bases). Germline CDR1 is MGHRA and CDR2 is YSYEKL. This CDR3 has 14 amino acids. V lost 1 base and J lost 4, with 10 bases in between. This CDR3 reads CASSQAGGGETQYF. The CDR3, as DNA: TGCGCCAGCAGCCAAGCAGGGGGAGGAGAGACCCAGTACTTC.

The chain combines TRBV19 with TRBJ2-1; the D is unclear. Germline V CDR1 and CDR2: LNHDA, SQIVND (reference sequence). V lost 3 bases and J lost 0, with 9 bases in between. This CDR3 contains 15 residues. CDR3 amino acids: CASSISASSYNEQFF. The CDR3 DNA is TGTGCCAGTAGTATTTCCGCAAGCTCCTACAATGAGCAGTTCTTC.

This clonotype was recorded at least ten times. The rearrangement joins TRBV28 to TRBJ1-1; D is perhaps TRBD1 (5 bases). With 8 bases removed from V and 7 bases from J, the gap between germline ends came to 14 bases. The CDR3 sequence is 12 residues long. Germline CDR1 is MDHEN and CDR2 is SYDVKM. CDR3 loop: CASGSYQGEAFF. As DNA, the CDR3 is TGTGCCAGCGGCAGTTATCAGGGTGAAGCTTTCTTT.

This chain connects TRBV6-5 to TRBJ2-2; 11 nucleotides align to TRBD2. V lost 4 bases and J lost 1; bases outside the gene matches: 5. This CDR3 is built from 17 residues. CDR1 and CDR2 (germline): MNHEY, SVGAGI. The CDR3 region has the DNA TGTGCCAGCAGTTCGGGGGGACTAGCGGAGAACACCGGGGAGCTGTTTTTT. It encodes CASSSGGLAENTGELFF.

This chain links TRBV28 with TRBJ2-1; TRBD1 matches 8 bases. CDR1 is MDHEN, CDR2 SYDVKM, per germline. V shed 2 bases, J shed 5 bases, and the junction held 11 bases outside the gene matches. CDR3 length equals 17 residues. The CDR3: CASSLARGRSLDNEQFF. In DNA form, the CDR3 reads TGTGCCAGCAGTTTAGCCAGGGGGCGGTCTCTTGACAATGAGCAGTTCTTC.

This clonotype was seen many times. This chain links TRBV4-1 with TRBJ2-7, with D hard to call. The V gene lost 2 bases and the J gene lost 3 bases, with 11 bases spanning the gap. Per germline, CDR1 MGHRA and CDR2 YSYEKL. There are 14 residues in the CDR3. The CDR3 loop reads CASSQPVRSYEQYF. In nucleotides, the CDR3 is TGCGCCAGCAGCCAACCCGTGCGGAGCTACGAGCAGTACTTC.

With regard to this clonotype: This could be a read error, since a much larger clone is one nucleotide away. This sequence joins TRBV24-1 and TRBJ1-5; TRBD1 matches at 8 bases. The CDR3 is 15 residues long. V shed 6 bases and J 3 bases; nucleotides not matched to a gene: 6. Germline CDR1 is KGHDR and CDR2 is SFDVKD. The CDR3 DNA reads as TGTGCCACCAGTACAGCAGGGGGCAACAATCAGCCCCAGCATTTT. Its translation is CATSTAGGNNQPQHF.

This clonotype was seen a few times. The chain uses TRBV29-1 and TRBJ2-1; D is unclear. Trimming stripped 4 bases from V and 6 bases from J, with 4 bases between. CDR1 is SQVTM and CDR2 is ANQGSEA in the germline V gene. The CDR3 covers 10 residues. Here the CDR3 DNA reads TGCAGCGTTGTGATCAATGAGCAGTTCTTC. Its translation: CSVVINEQFF.

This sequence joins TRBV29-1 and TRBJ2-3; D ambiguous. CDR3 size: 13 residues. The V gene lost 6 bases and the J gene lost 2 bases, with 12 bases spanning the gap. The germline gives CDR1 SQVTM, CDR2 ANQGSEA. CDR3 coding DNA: TGCAGCGTGGTAGGGCGGTACACAGATACGCAGTATTTT. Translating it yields CSVVGRYTDTQYF.

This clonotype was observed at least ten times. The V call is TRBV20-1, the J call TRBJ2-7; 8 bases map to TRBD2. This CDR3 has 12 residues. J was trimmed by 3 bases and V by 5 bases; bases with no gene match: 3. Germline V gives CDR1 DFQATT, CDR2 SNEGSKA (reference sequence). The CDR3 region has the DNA TGCAGTGCTCGAAGCGGGAGCTACGAGCAGTACTTC. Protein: CSARSGSYEQYF.

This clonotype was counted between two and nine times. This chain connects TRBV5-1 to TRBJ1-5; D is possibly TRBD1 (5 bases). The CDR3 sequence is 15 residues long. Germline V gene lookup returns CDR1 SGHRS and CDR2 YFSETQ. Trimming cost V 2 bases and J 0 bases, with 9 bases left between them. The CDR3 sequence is CASSFDGGSNQPQHF. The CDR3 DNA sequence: TGCGCCAGCAGCTTCGACGGGGGTAGCAATCAGCCCCAGCATTTT.

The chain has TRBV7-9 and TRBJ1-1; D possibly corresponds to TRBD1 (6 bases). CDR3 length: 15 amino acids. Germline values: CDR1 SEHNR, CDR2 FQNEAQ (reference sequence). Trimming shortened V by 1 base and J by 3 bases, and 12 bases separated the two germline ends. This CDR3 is CASSLGGGRYTEAFF. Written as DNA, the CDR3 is TGTGCCAGCAGCTTAGGGGGGGGGCGGTACACTGAAGCTTTCTTT.

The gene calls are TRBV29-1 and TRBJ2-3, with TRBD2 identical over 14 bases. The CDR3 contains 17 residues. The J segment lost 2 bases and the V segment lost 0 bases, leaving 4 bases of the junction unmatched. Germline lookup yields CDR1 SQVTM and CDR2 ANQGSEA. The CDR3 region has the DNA TGCAGCGTTGAAGACTCGGGACTAGCGGGGGTCACAGATACGCAGTATTTT. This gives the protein CSVEDSGLAGVTDTQYF.

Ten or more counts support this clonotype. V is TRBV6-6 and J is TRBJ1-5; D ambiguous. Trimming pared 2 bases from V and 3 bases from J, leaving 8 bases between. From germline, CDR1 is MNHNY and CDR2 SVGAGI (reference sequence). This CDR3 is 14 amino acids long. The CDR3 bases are TGTGCCAGCAGTTACGGACGGGACAATCAGCCCCAGCATTTT. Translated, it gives CASSYGRDNQPQHF.

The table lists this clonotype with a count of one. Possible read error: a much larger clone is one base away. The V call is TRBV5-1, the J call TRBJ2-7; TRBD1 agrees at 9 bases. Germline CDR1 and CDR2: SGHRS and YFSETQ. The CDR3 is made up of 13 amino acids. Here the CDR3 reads CASSRDRGNEQDF. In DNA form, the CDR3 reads TGCGCCAGCAGCCGAGACAGGGGGAACGAGCAGGACTTC.

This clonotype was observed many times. The CDR3 DNA sequence: TGCGCCAGCAGCTTGGGGGACAGAAACACTGAAGCTTTCTTT. Translating it yields CASSLGDRNTEAFF. V is TRBV5-1 and J is TRBJ1-1, with TRBD1 matching 7 bases. The trim removed 0 bases at V and 2 bases at J, leaving 1 base unmatched. This CDR3 spans 14 amino acids. Germline lookup yields CDR1 SGHRS and CDR2 YFSETQ.

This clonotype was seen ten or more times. This chain's CDR3 is CAWSESSNEQFF. CDR3 sequence (DNA): TGTGCCTGGAGTGAGTCTTCCAATGAGCAGTTCTTC. The rearrangement links TRBV30 to TRBJ2-1, with D unresolved. The CDR3 has 12 residues. The germline V and J ends were trimmed by 1 base and 6 bases, with 7 bases remaining between them. Per the germline V gene, CDR1 is GTSNPN and CDR2 is SVGIG (reference sequence).

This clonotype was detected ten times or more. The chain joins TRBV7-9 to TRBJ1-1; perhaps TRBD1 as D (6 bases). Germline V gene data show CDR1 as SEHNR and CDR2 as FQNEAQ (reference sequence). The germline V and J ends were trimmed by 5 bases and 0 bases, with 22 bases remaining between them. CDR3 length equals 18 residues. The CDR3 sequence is CASSPPRLWGAMNTEAFF. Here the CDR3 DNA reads TGTGCCAGCAGCCCCCCCCGATTGTGGGGGGCAATGAACACTGAAGCTTTCTTT.

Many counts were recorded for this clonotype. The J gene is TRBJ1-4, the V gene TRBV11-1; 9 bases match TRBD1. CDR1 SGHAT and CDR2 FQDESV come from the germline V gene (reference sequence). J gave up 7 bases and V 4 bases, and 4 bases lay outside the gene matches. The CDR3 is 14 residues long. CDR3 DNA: TGTGCCAGCAGCTCCGGACAGGGGCCTGAAAAACTGTTTTTT. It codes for CASSSGQGPEKLFF. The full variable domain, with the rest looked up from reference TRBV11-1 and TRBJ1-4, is EAEVAQSPRYKITEKSQAVAFWCDPISGHATLYWYRQILGQGPELLVQFQDESVVDDSQLPKDRFSAERLKGVDSTLKIQPAELGDSAMYLCASSSGQGPEKLFFGSGTQLSVL.

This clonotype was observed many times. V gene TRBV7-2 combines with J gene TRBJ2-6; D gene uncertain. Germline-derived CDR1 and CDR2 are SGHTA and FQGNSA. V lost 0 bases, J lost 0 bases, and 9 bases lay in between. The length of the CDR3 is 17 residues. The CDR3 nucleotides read TGTGCCAGCAGCTTAGCGGCAGGTGGCTCTGGGGCCAACGTCCTGACTTTC. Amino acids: CASSLAAGGSGANVLTF.